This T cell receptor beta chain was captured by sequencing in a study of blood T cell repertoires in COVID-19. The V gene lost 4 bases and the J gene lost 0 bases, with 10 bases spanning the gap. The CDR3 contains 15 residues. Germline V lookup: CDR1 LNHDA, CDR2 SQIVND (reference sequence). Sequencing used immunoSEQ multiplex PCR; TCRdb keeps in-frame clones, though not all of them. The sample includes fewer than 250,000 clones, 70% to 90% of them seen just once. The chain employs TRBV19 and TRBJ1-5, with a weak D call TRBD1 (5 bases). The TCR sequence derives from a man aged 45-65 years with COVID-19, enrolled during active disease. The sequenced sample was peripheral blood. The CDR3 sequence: CASSTGGYSNQPQHF. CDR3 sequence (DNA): TGTGCCAGTAGTACCGGGGGGTATAGCAATCAGCCCCAGCATTTT.